These 10 T cell receptor beta chains came from one sample sequenced in a study of T cells after yellow fever vaccination (dated 2019 in TCRdb). Receptor amplification or capture employed 5' RACE. TCRdb shows the sequencer as Illumina HiSeq 2500. TCRdb trimmed the raw reads at Q25, called clones with MiXCR and kept productive beta chains. All rows with the same CDR3 protein become a single entry with the most common DNA and genes. Counted in this sample were tens of thousands of distinct CDR3 sequences; 10% to 13% of them appeared once. Around 12% of the sample is held by the ten biggest clonotypes. This sample's treatment or condition label indicates: live attenuated yellow fever vaccine strain. The sample in question was PBMCs, either bulk or a sorted T-cell subset (CD4+, CD8+, memory, or dextramer-sorted; not recorded which), obtained more than 13 days after the first yellow fever vaccination. These receptors were obtained from a man between 18 and 29 years old who received the YFV17D yellow fever vaccine.

This clonotype was found many times. V and J are TRBV2 and TRBJ2-3; no firm D call. Germline-derived CDR1 and CDR2 are SNHLY and FYNNEI. Trimming removed 6 bases from V and 0 bases from J, with 10 bases in between. The length of the CDR3 is 14 residues. DNA of the CDR3: TGTGCCAGCAGAGTGGGCCCTAGCACAGATACGCAGTATTTT. Protein: CASRVGPSTDTQYF.

There are many counts of this clonotype. The chain links TRBV20-1 to TRBJ1-4; D is undetermined. Trimming removed 0 bases from V and 0 bases from J, with 11 bases in between. The CDR3 is 16 amino acids. Germline CDR1 is DFQATT and CDR2 is SNEGSKA (reference sequence). For the CDR3, the DNA is TGCAGTGCTAGAGACGGGCCAACCCCAACTAATGAAAAACTGTTTTTT. It codes for CSARDGPTPTNEKLFF.

This clonotype was counted at least ten times. The chain employs TRBV20-1 and TRBJ1-1; D gene ambiguous. The germline V gene has CDR1 DFQATT and CDR2 SNEGSKA (reference sequence). CDR3 length: 15 amino acids. V lost 6 bases, J lost 2 bases, and 19 bases lay in between. As DNA, the CDR3 is TGCAGTGCGAGAAGACCCCGGTGGGGTAACACTGAAGCTTTCTTT. It encodes CSARRPRWGNTEAFF.

This clonotype appeared many times. V and J are TRBV4-2 and TRBJ2-3, with TRBD2 matching over 7 bases. The length of the CDR3 is 16 residues. From germline, CDR1 is LGHNA and CDR2 YNFKEQ. V was pared by 3 bases and J by 0 bases, with 6 bases of the junction left unmatched. CDR3 DNA sequence: TGTGCCAGCAGCCACAAAGCGGGGACTAGCACAGATACGCAGTATTTT. Its protein is CASSHKAGTSTDTQYF.

This clonotype was observed at least ten times. The chain joins TRBV4-1 to TRBJ1-2; 8 bases line up with TRBD1. J was trimmed by 2 bases and V by 0 bases; bases with no gene match: 5. The CDR3 runs to 16 residues. Per the germline V gene, CDR1 is MGHRA and CDR2 is YSYEKL. In DNA form, the CDR3 reads TGCGCCAGCAGCCAAGATCGAAGGACAGGGAACTATGGCTACACCTTC. Translating it yields CASSQDRRTGNYGYTF.

This clonotype was counted at least ten times. The rearrangement uses TRBV6-1 and TRBJ2-7; possibly TRBD1 for D (6 bases). Germline V CDR1 and CDR2: MNHNS, SASEGT. Trimming removed 2 bases at V and 3 bases at J, with 17 bases between. The CDR3 totals 16 residues. DNA of the CDR3: TGTGCCAGCAGTGAACTCCCAGGGGTAGGTCTCTACGAGCAGTACTTC. Protein: CASSELPGVGLYEQYF.

In its sample, this clonotype was seen once. A much larger clonotype is one base distant, so this may be a read error. The chain is built from TRBV5-1 and TRBJ2-1, with 12 bases fitting TRBD2. The CDR3 runs to 17 residues. Germline assignment: CDR1 SGHRS and CDR2 YFSETQ. CDR3 amino acids: CSSSASIRLAGDNEQFF. CDR3 bases: TGCTCCAGCAGCGCCTCCATTAGACTAGCGGGGGACAATGAGCAGTTCTTC.

The table lists this clonotype with many counts. The genes are TRBV7-9 and TRBJ1-1; TRBD1 matches 7 bases. After removal of 5 bases from V and 4 bases from J, the junction contained 7 bases not matched to a gene. Germline CDR1 SEHNR, CDR2 FQNEAQ (reference sequence). The CDR3 has 14 residues. The CDR3 region has the DNA TGTGCCAGCAGCGGACAGGAGATTGGCACTGAAGCTTTCTTT. Translating gives CASSGQEIGTEAFF.

This clonotype has ten or more counts. The chain recombines TRBV4-1 with TRBJ2-5; D is perhaps TRBD1 or TRBD2 (7 bases each). V lost 1 base, J lost 5 bases, and 17 bases lay in between. CDR3 length equals 16 residues. Germline V CDR1 and CDR2: MGHRA, YSYEKL. The CDR3 protein is CASSQAGAGGGETQYF. DNA for the CDR3: TGCGCCAGCAGCCAAGCTGGAGCAGGGGGGGGGGAGACCCAGTACTTC.

This clonotype was found many times. Compared with germline, one end of the junction differs, possibly owing to a read error. This sequence joins TRBV20-1 and TRBJ2-1; D possibly matches TRBD1 or TRBD2 (5 bases each). From germline, CDR1 is DFQATT and CDR2 SNEGSKA (reference sequence). This CDR3 has 11 residues. DNA of the CDR3: TGCAGTGCAAGAGGGGACAATGAGCAGTTCTTC. Protein product: CSARGDNEQFF.